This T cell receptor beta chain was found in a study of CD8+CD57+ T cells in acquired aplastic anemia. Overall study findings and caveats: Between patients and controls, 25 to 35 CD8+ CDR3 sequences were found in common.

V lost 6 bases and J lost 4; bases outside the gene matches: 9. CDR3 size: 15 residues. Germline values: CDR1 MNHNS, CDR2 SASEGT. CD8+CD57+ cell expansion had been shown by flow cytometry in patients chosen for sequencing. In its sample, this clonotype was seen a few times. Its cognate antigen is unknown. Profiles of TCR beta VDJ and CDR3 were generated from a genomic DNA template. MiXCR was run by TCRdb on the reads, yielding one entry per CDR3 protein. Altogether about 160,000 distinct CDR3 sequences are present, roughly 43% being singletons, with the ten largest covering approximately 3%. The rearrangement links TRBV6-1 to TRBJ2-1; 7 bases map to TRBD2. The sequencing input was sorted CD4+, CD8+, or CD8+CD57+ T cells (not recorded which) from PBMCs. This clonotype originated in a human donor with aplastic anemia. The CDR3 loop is CASRFSSGPYNEQFF. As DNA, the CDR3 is TGTGCCAGCAGGTTTAGTAGCGGGCCTTACAATGAGCAGTTCTTC.